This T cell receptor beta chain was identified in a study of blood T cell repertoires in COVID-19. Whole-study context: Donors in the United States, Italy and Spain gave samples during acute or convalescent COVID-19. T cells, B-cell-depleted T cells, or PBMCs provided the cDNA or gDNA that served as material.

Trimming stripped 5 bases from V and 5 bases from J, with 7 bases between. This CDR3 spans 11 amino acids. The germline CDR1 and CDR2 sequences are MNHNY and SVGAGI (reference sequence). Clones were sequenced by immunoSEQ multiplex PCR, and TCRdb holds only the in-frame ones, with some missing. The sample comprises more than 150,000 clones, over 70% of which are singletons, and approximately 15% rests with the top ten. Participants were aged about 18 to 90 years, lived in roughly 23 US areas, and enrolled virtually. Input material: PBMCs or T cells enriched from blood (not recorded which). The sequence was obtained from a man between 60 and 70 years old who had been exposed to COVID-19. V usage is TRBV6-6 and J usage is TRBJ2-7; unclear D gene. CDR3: CASSNLHEQYF. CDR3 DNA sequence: TGTGCCAGCAGTAACCTACACGAGCAGTACTTC.